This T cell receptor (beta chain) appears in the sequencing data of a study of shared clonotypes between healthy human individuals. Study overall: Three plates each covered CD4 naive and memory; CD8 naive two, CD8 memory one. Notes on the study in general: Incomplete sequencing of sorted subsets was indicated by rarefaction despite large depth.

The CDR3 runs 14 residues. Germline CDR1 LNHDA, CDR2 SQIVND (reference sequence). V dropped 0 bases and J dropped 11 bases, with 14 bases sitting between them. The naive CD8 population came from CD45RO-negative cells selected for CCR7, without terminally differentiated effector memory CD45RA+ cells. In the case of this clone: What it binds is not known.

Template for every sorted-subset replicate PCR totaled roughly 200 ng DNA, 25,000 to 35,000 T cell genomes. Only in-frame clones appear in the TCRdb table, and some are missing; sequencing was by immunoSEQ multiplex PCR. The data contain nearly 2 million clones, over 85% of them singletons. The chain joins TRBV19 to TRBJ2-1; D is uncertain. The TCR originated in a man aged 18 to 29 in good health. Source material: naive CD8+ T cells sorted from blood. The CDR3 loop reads CASSIDLEANQQFF. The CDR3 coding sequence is TGTGCCAGTAGTATAGATCTCGAAGCGAATCAGCAGTTCTTC.